The text below deals with one TCR beta chain. This record comes from a study of blood T cell repertoires in COVID-19. Whole-study context: COVID-19 samples from acute and convalescent phases originated in the United States, Italy and Spain. Nucleic acid was either cDNA or gDNA, and it came from T cells, B-cell-depleted T cells, or PBMCs.

Authors' analysis steps: Estimation of nucleated cell counts relied on the amplification of reference gene primers. Profiling relied on immunoSEQ multiplex PCR, and the TCRdb table lists in-frame clones only, not all of them. Clonal size and the V and J genes are those of that table, whereas D and trimming came from the DNA. This sample yields around 160,000 clones, of which around 90% are seen a single time; 2% to 3% belongs to the top ten. This CDR3 is 19 amino acids long. Trimming took off 4 bases at V and 1 base at J, with 25 bases between the two ends. Germline V gene data show CDR1 as KGHSH and CDR2 as LQKENI.

The rearrangement links TRBV18 to TRBJ1-1, with TRBD1 as a possible D gene (6 bases). The sequencing input was peripheral blood. The source of this sequence is a man aged 18 to 30 with acute or convalescent COVID-19. The CDR3 loop is CASSLQPQTGTSQNTEAFF. Written as DNA, the CDR3 is TGTGCCAGCTCACTCCAGCCCCAAACAGGGACAAGTCAGAACACTGAAGCTTTCTTT.